These 10 T cell receptor beta chains were sequenced from one sample in a study of blood T cell repertoires in COVID-19. The repertoire was sequenced with immunoSEQ multiplex PCR; TCRdb's copy has only in-frame clones and lacks some. The sample has 150,000 to 200,000 clones, approximately 90% seen once; the top ten hold 2.1%. Input material: peripheral blood. These receptors came from a man between 65 and 85 years old with active or convalescent COVID-19.

This chain's CDR3 is CASSYLRGPGANVLTF. CDR3 bases: TGTGCCAGCAGTTATTTAAGGGGGCCTGGGGCCAACGTCCTGACTTTC. This chain uses TRBV6-5 with TRBJ2-6; 7 bases align to TRBD1. With 3 bases clipped from V and 2 bases from J, the junction kept 4 bases outside the gene matches. This CDR3 contains 16 residues. CDR1 is MNHEY and CDR2 is SVGAGI in the germline V gene.

V usage is TRBV30 and J usage is TRBJ1-5; a weak D match, TRBD1 (5 bases). Germline-derived CDR1 and CDR2 are GTSNPN and SVGIG (reference sequence). The CDR3 has 13 amino acids. V was cut by 1 base and J by 5 bases, with 9 bases left in between. The DNA for the CDR3 is TGTGCCTGGAGTGCCGGGGGGTATCAGCCCCAGCATTTT. Translation: CAWSAGGYQPQHF.

This clone was detected only a few times. The chain is built from TRBV11-2 and TRBJ2-5, with TRBD1 matching over 9 bases. This CDR3 region has 14 residues. CDR1 SGHAT and CDR2 FQNNGV come from the germline V gene. V was pared by 5 bases and J by 5 bases, with 6 bases of the junction left unmatched. The CDR3 bases are TGTGCCAGCAGCCCAACAGGGGGCTGGGAGACCCAGTACTTC. This sequence encodes CASSPTGGWETQYF. The variable domain in full, completed from reference TRBV11-2 and TRBJ2-5, reads EAGVAQSPRYKIIEKRQSVAFWCNPISGHATLYWYQQILGQGPKLLIQFQNNGVVDDSQLPKDRFSAERLKGVDSTLKIQPAKLEDSAVYLCASSPTGGWETQYFGPGTRLLVL.

The chain carries TRBV6-2 or TRBV6-3 and TRBJ2-1, with a tentative D call TRBD2 (6 bases). The CDR3 is 14 amino acids. V lost 1 base to trimming and J lost 7 bases, with 11 bases between them. Germline V CDR1 and CDR2: MNHEY, SVGEGT. The CDR3 loop reads CASSYYGGGNEQFF. The CDR3 DNA reads TGTGCCAGCAGTTACTACGGGGGAGGAAATGAGCAGTTCTTC.

V usage is TRBV7-8 and J usage is TRBJ1-2; D ambiguous. The germline V gene has CDR1 SGHVS and CDR2 FQNEAQ. V was clipped by 9 bases and J by 4 bases, with 12 bases between them. The CDR3 runs to 12 residues. DNA of the CDR3: TGTGCCAGTACCTCTACCACCTATGGCTACACCTTC. Translated, it gives CASTSTTYGYTF.

This clone was observed a few times. Sequence at one end of the junction differs from germline and may be a read error. The chain recombines TRBV10-1 with TRBJ2-3; perhaps TRBD2 as D (6 bases). The CDR3 loop spans 15 amino acids. Germline V lookup: CDR1 WNHNN, CDR2 SYGVQD (reference sequence). The CDR3 coding sequence is TGCGCCAGCAGCGAGTCCCCTAGCGCCGCAGATACGCAGTATTTT. It translates to CASSESPSAADTQYF.

The CDR3 coding sequence is TGTGCCAGCAGTTCGAGTGGGGGGGGTCAGCCCCAGCATTTT. Its translation: CASSSSGGGQPQHF. The V gene is TRBV27, the J gene TRBJ1-5, with D perhaps matching TRBD1 (5 bases). Germline CDR1 MNHEY, CDR2 SMNVEV (reference sequence). V lost 4 bases, J lost 6 bases, and 13 bases lay in between. The CDR3 extends over 14 amino acids.

The chain is built from TRBV6-1 and TRBJ2-5; TRBD1 aligns across 12 bases. J gave up 5 bases and V 4 bases, and 11 bases lay outside the gene matches. The CDR3 totals 17 residues. Germline assignment: CDR1 MNHNS and CDR2 SASEGT. CDR3 loop: CASSARLGQGAWETQYF. CDR3 DNA: TGTGCCAGCAGTGCCCGTTTGGGACAGGGGGCTTGGGAGACCCAGTACTTC.

The chain couples TRBV18 to TRBJ1-4; D ambiguous. The CDR3 is 14 amino acids. CDR1 KGHSH and CDR2 LQKENI come from the germline V gene. V lost 5 bases to trimming and J lost 0 bases, with 7 bases between them. CDR3 protein: CASSSQTTNEKLFF. CDR3 nucleotides: TGTGCCAGCTCATCGCAGACAACTAATGAAAAACTGTTTTTT.

The CDR3 loop reads CASSFGGSKGQEAFF. The CDR3 nucleotides read TGTGCCAGCAGCTTTGGGGGATCAAAGGGACAGGAAGCTTTCTTT. The J gene is TRBJ1-1, the V gene TRBV5-4, with 7 nucleotides matching TRBD1. Germline V lookup: CDR1 SGHNT, CDR2 YYREEE (reference sequence). The CDR3 is 15 amino acids. V lost 2 bases and J lost 8; bases outside the gene matches: 12.